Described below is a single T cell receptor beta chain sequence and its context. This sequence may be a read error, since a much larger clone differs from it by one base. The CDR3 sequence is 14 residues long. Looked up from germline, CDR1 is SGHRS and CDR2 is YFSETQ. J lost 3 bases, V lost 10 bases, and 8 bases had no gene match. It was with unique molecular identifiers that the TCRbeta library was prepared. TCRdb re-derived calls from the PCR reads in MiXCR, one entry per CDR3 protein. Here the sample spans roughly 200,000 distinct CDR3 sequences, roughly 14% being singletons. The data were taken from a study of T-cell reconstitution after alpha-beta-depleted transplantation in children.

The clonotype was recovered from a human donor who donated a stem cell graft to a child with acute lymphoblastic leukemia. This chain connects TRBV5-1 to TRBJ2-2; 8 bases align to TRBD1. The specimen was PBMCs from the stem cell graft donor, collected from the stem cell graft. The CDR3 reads CAGHGTGHTGELFF. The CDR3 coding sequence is TGCGCCGGCCATGGGACAGGACACACCGGGGAGCTGTTTTTT.